These 3 T cell receptor beta chains originate from one sample sequenced in a study of cytomegalovirus exposure and HLA in healthy donors. Primers for the PCR totalled 60 Vbeta and 13 Jbeta. Using immunoSEQ multiplex PCR, the repertoire was profiled, and TCRdb retains in-frame clones only, with some absent. The sample has fewer than 100,000 clones, around 80% seen once. Sequenced input: PBMCs. Receptor source: a male donor in good health and CMV-seropositive.

The rearrangement links TRBV5-4 to TRBJ1-6; 7 bases match TRBD1. J lost 6 bases, V lost 5 bases, and 5 bases had no gene match. Looked up from germline, CDR1 is SGHNT and CDR2 is YYREEE (reference sequence). The CDR3 runs 14 residues. CDR3 bases: TGTGCCAGCAGTCGAGACAGGGCTAATTCACCCCTCCACTTT. Its translation is CASSRDRANSPLHF.

This clone appeared a few times. The V gene is TRBV5-1, the J gene TRBJ1-4; 9 bases map to TRBD1. With V trimmed by 2 bases and J by 12 bases, 8 bases remained unmatched. Germline values: CDR1 SGHRS, CDR2 YFSETQ. This CDR3 region has 14 residues. The CDR3 reads CASSLTGQGRELFF. In nucleotides, the CDR3 is TGCGCCAGCAGCTTAACGGGACAGGGACGAGAACTGTTTTTT.

The chain is built from TRBV4-1 and TRBJ2-5; 11 nucleotides align to TRBD2. The germline CDR1 and CDR2 sequences are MGHRA and YSYEKL. Germline trimming cut 6 bases from V and 3 bases from J; bases unmatched to any gene: 3. The CDR3 extends over 14 amino acids. CDR3 loop: CASRVSGGEETQYF. The CDR3 DNA is TGCGCCAGCAGGGTTAGCGGGGGGGAAGAGACCCAGTACTTC.